A selection of T cell receptor beta chains follows, all from one sample in a study of T cell responses to AZD1222 COVID-19 vaccine. The table came from immunoSEQ multiplex PCR; TCRdb's copy has only in-frame clones and leaves some out. The data hold about 110,000 clones, with roughly four fifths observed a single time. The source was peripheral blood, collected on day 0 of AZD1222 vaccination. These TCRs come from an adult in good health. CDR3s include the opening cysteine and the closing phenylalanine or tryptophan. D genes are given only for firm matches. Expanded clones are given a class, and other clones once, few, many or no size at all.

V	size	D	J	CDR3	DNA
TRBV27	NA	NA	TRBJ2-7	CASSSGNRVPKKYEQYF	TGTGCCAGCAGTTCGGGAAACCGGGTGCCCAAGAAATACGAGCAGTACTTC
TRBV30	NA	TRBD1	TRBJ1-2	CAWSLMGDRGRGYGYTF	TGTGCCTGGAGTCTCATGGGGGACAGGGGCCGGGGCTATGGCTACACCTTC
TRBV30	NA	NA	TRBJ1-1	CAWSLFTANTEAFF	TGTGCCTGGAGTCTTTTTACAGCGAACACTGAAGCTTTCTTT
TRBV9	NA	NA	TRBJ1-2	CASSVGRHGYTF	TGTGCCAGCAGCGTAGGGCGACATGGCTACACCTTC
TRBV7-8	NA	NA	TRBJ2-7	CASSSSPGQGEQYF	TGTGCCAGCAGCTCTAGTCCGGGACAAGGCGAGCAGTACTTC
TRBV18	NA	TRBD2	TRBJ2-7	CASSLSLAGWENEQYF	TGTGCCAGCTCGCTGAGTCTAGCGGGGTGGGAGAACGAGCAGTACTTC
TRBV7-9	NA	TRBD1	TRBJ2-7	CASSLGPGTGPEQYF	TGTGCCAGCAGCTTAGGTCCCGGGACAGGGCCCGAGCAGTACTTC
TRBV11-3	NA	NA	TRBJ2-3	CASSLDGGIGTQYF	TGTGCCAGCAGCTTAGATGGCGGGATAGGTACGCAGTATTTT
TRBV3-1/TRBV3-2	NA	TRBD1	TRBJ1-1	CASSQRQGLNTEAFF	TGTGCCAGCAGCCAGAGACAGGGACTGAACACTGAAGCTTTCTTT
TRBV18	NA	NA	TRBJ1-6	CASSPEKDNSPLHF	TGTGCCAGCTCACCAGAGAAAGATAATTCACCCCTCCACTTT
TRBV21-1	NA	NA	TRBJ2-7	CASSKVPLEQYF	TGTGCCAGCAGCAAAGTCCCCCTCGAGCAGTACTTC
TRBV5-5	NA	TRBD1	TRBJ1-2	CASSQGQGYGYTF	TGTGCCAGCAGCCAGGGACAGGGGTATGGCTACACCTTC
TRBV27	few	NA	TRBJ2-7	CASSLKGREQYF	TGTGCCAGCAGTTTAAAGGGCCGCGAGCAGTACTTC
TRBV9	NA	NA	TRBJ2-4	CASSVPVGKNIQYF	TGTGCCAGCAGCGTCCCCGTAGGCAAAAACATTCAGTACTTC
TRBV6-2/TRBV6-3	NA	TRBD1	TRBJ2-1	CASSLIPGQGVHEQFF	TGTGCCAGCAGCTTGATCCCCGGACAGGGAGTCCATGAGCAGTTCTTC
TRBV4-3	NA	TRBD1	TRBJ1-2	CASSQVSGGNYGYTF	TGCGCCAGCAGCCAAGTTTCAGGGGGCAACTATGGCTACACCTTC
TRBV3-1/TRBV3-2	NA	NA	TRBJ2-6	CASSSARLAPGGANVLTF	TGTGCCAGCAGCTCGGCGCGGCTAGCTCCGGGTGGGGCCAACGTCCTGACTTTC